This TCR beta chain was sequenced during a study of blood T cell repertoires in COVID-19. At the level of the study: Sample material is recorded as cDNA or gDNA derived from T cells, B-cell-depleted T cells, or PBMCs.

Assay: immunoSEQ multiplex PCR; the TCRdb copy retains only in-frame clones and omits some. In the table there are about 86,000 clones, approximately 78% of which are singletons. V gave up 4 bases and J gave up 0 bases, with 13 bases separating them. CDR3 length: 15 residues. The germline V gene has CDR1 SGHRS and CDR2 YFSETQ. The origin of this receptor is a woman older than 75 with acute or convalescent COVID-19. The sequenced sample was peripheral blood. The chain uses TRBV5-1 and TRBJ1-1; D call uncertain. DNA of the CDR3: TGCGCCAGCAGCCCGGTCGCCTCGATGAACACTGAAGCTTTCTTT. Protein: CASSPVASMNTEAFF.